One and the same sample provided the 6 T cell receptor beta chains below, sequenced in a study of graft-versus-host responses after intestinal transplantation. Sequencing was performed with immunoSEQ multiplex PCR; in TCRdb, only in-frame clones are kept and a portion is missing. The sample includes roughly 50,000 clones, roughly 89% of them seen just once. The sequencing here drew on PBMCs, taken 650 to 670 days after intestinal transplant. The source of these receptors is a human patient who received an intestinal transplant, so some T cells may come from the graft donor.

The gene calls are TRBV4-1 and TRBJ2-5; D perhaps matches TRBD1 (5 bases). Germline CDR1 is MGHRA and CDR2 is YSYEKL. V shed 1 base and J shed 5 bases, with 8 bases lying between them. CDR3 length: 13 amino acids. CDR3 region: CASSQGGVETQYF. CDR3 in DNA: TGCGCCAGCAGCCAAGGGGGCGTGGAGACCCAGTACTTC.

The V and J genes are TRBV7-6 and TRBJ1-5; D not certain. CDR3 length equals 13 residues. CDR1 is SGHVS, CDR2 FNYEAQ, per germline. V was trimmed by 2 bases and J by 4 bases, leaving 6 bases between them. CDR3 in DNA: TGTGCCAGCAGCTTACGCGGGAATCAGCCCCAGCATTTT. Amino acid sequence: CASSLRGNQPQHF.

V is TRBV19 and J is TRBJ1-1; 9 bases agree with TRBD1. V lost 8 bases and J lost 4; bases outside the gene matches: 2. CDR1 and CDR2 from the germline V gene are LNHDA and SQIVND (reference sequence). This CDR3 is 12 amino acids long. CDR3: CASGQGSTEAFF. DNA of the CDR3: TGTGCCAGTGGACAGGGGAGCACTGAAGCTTTCTTT.

V usage is TRBV9 and J usage is TRBJ2-7; D may be TRBD2 (6 bases). Germline values: CDR1 SGDLS, CDR2 YYNGEE. The CDR3 contains 15 residues. V lost 4 bases to trimming and J lost 3 bases, with 17 bases between them. CDR3 sequence: CASSSQAGLGYEQYF. The DNA for the CDR3 is TGTGCCAGCAGCTCCCAAGCGGGTTTGGGCTACGAGCAGTACTTC.

The chain recombines TRBV7-8 with TRBJ1-1; D possibly corresponds to TRBD1 (5 bases). V lost 5 bases and J lost 5, with 12 bases in between. Germline V gene sequence: CDR1 SGHVS, CDR2 FQNEAQ. The CDR3 covers 13 residues. The CDR3 reads CASSPTGGTEAFF. In nucleotides, the CDR3 is TGTGCCAGCAGCCCCACGGGGGGAACTGAAGCTTTCTTT.

The genes are TRBV11-2 and TRBJ1-5; D unresolved. Germline CDR1 SGHAT, CDR2 FQNNGV. The CDR3 runs to 13 residues. Deletions cut 3 bases from V and 5 bases from J, with 8 bases between. As DNA, the CDR3 is TGTGCCAGCAGCTTGGGGAGGGATCAGCCCCAGCATTTT. It is translated as CASSLGRDQPQHF.